This TCR beta chain derives from a study of shared clonotypes between healthy human individuals. Germline CDR1 and CDR2: SGHAT and FQNNGV. V gave up 4 bases and J gave up 4 bases; unmatched junction bases: 6. CDR3 length equals 14 residues. Some clones are missing from TCRdb's copy, which holds only in-frame ones; the method was immunoSEQ multiplex PCR. The sample contains some 1 million clones, approximately 72% of which appear only once. Healthy HIV-negative adults without recent acute infections or vaccinations served as donors. The rearrangement uses TRBV11-2 and TRBJ2-5; TRBD1 matches at 7 bases. Sequencing was done on a sample of memory CD4+ T cells sorted from blood. The subset is: CD45RA-negative fraction. This receptor was identified in a man between 18 and 29 years old in good health. CDR3 bases: TGTGCCAGCAGCTATGACAGGGTAATAGAGACCCAGTACTTC. This gives the protein CASSYDRVIETQYF. The full variable domain, completed using reference TRBV11-2 and TRBJ2-5, is EAGVAQSPRYKIIEKRQSVAFWCNPISGHATLYWYQQILGQGPKLLIQFQNNGVVDDSQLPKDRFSAERLKGVDSTLKIQPAKLEDSAVYLCASSYDRVIETQYFGPGTRLLVL.